This TCR beta chain was found in a study of shared clonotypes between healthy human individuals. This CDR3 contains 16 residues. Germline V gene sequence: CDR1 MGHRA, CDR2 YSYEKL. V lost 3 bases and J 3 bases, leaving 15 bases between the germline ends. Authors' processing steps: ImmunoSEQ junction-only sequences lacked quality scores, so their filtering differed. The protocol was immunoSEQ multiplex PCR, while the TCRdb copy is restricted to in-frame clones and leaves out a portion. Clonal size and the V and J genes are those of that table, whereas D and trimming came from the DNA. The sample holds 2 million to 2.5 million clones; 90% to 95% are singletons and the top ten take around 0.13%.

Specimen: naive CD4+ T cells sorted from blood. Described subset: CD45RA+ positively selected. This clonotype was sampled from a man younger than 35 in good health. J is TRBJ1-5 and V is TRBV4-1; D uncertain. CDR3 DNA: TGCGCCAGCAGCCAGGCTTGGGGTTCTTCCAATCAGCCCCAGCATTTT. Protein sequence: CASSQAWGSSNQPQHF.